A single sample gave rise to the 30 T cell receptor beta chains below, sequenced in a study of T cells in Graves' hyperthyroidism and ophthalmopathy. RNA transcripts provided the source from which TCR beta CDR3 regions were amplified. HTBI primers were used for first-round RT-PCR of the TCR CDR3. Each CDR3 protein gets one entry after TCRdb re-called the multiplex PCR reads with MiXCR. The sample holds about 340,000 distinct CDR3 sequences; roughly 20% are singletons and the top ten take 45% to 50%. The material sequenced was blood. The receptors come from a woman between 50 and 59 years old with Graves' hyperthyroidism.

This chain connects TRBV5-1 to TRBJ2-1, with 7 bases that match TRBD1. CDR3 length: 15 residues. Germline values: CDR1 SGHRS, CDR2 YFSETQ. The junction had 8 bases not matched to a gene; V was cut back by 6 bases and J by 2 bases. The CDR3 loop is CASTELGQTYNEQFF. The CDR3 DNA reads TGCGCCAGCACCGAATTGGGACAGACCTACAATGAGCAGTTCTTC.

This clonotype was found many times. The J gene is TRBJ2-7, the V gene TRBV28; 8 nucleotides align to TRBD2. With V trimmed by 4 bases and J by 2 bases, 7 bases remained unmatched. This CDR3 is built from 15 residues. CDR1 and CDR2 from the germline V gene are MDHEN and SYDVKM. CDR3 amino acids: CASSSPGGATYEQYF. In nucleotides, the CDR3 is TGTGCCAGCAGTTCCCCGGGAGGGGCAACCTACGAGCAGTACTTC.

The chain joins TRBV6-5 to TRBJ2-7; perhaps TRBD1 as D (6 bases). The CDR3 runs to 14 residues. CDR1 and CDR2 (germline): MNHEY, SVGAGI. Trimming cost V 2 bases and J 5 bases, with 13 bases left between them. CDR3 DNA: TGTGCCAGCAGTTACATACAGGGTTACCACGAGCAGTACTTC. Residues: CASSYIQGYHEQYF.

This chain connects TRBV2 to TRBJ1-2; 8 nucleotides align to TRBD1. The ends lost 9 bases at V and 4 bases at J; junction bases unmatched: 4. Germline CDR1 SNHLY, CDR2 FYNNEI. This CDR3 region has 12 residues. The chain's CDR3 is CARQGVSYGYTF. CDR3 DNA: TGTGCCAGACAGGGGGTGTCCTATGGCTACACCTTC.

Here the CDR3 DNA reads TGTGCCAGCAGCTCGCAGACTAGCGGGGGTTCGAAGACCCAGTACTTC. Protein sequence: CASSSQTSGGSKTQYF. The rearrangement uses TRBV11-1 and TRBJ2-5, with TRBD2 matching 12 bases. The length of the CDR3 is 16 residues. V shed 4 bases and J 6 bases; nucleotides not matched to a gene: 9. CDR1 is SGHAT and CDR2 is FQDESV in the germline V gene (reference sequence).

This clonotype was detected many times. This chain connects TRBV6-5 to TRBJ2-1; 8 bases fit TRBD2. The CDR3 contains 17 residues. The V gene's germline CDR1 is MNHEY and CDR2 SVGAGI. Trimming took 2 bases from V and 6 from J; bases not matched to a gene: 12. The CDR3 coding sequence is TGTGCCAGCAGTTACGGAGCGGGACTAGGGTTAGGCAATGAGCAGTTCTTC. This gives the protein CASSYGAGLGLGNEQFF.

The rearrangement uses TRBV12-5 and TRBJ1-2; no clear D gene. Germline loops: CDR1 LGHNT, CDR2 FRNRAP. This CDR3 region has 14 residues. Trimming shortened V by 6 bases and J by 1 base, and 12 bases separated the two germline ends. This CDR3 is CASGQYPGNYGYTF. The CDR3 bases are TGTGCTAGTGGCCAGTACCCTGGTAACTATGGCTACACCTTC.

This clonotype appeared a few times. This chain connects TRBV20-1 to TRBJ1-2, with D uncertain. This CDR3 contains 11 residues. CDR1 is DFQATT and CDR2 is SNEGSKA in the germline V gene (reference sequence). V lost 4 bases and J lost 1, with 4 bases in between. The CDR3: CSANVNYGYTF. The CDR3 DNA is TGCAGTGCTAACGTTAACTATGGCTACACCTTC.

A word on this clonotype: The junction differs from germline at one of its ends, possibly a read error. The gene calls are TRBV18 and TRBJ2-5, with D unresolved. CDR3 length: 13 amino acids. Germline CDR1 KGHSH, CDR2 LQKENI. In DNA, the CDR3 is TGTGCCAACTCACCGTCACTCGGGGAGACCCAGTACTTC. Its protein is CANSPSLGETQYF.

This sequence joins TRBV7-8 and TRBJ2-5; the match to TRBD1 covers 9 bases. The J segment lost 4 bases and the V segment lost 1 base, leaving 7 bases of the junction unmatched. CDR1 and CDR2 from the germline V gene are SGHVS and FQNEAQ. The CDR3 runs to 16 residues. The CDR3 reads CASSLEAGTGLETQYF. The CDR3 DNA follows: TGTGCCAGCAGCTTAGAAGCCGGGACAGGGTTAGAGACCCAGTACTTC.

This clonotype was observed many times. This chain uses TRBV20-1 with TRBJ2-1; no reliable D call. The CDR3 has 13 amino acids. V lost 7 bases to trimming and J lost 5 bases, with 15 bases between them. Germline CDR1 DFQATT, CDR2 SNEGSKA (reference sequence). The CDR3 nucleotides are TGCAGTGGGTTGGCCTACCTAAACAATGAGCAGTTCTTC. Protein product: CSGLAYLNNEQFF.

This clonotype was detected ten times or more. The chain combines TRBV6-1 with TRBJ1-5; D is undetermined. V was shortened by 4 bases and J by 1 base, with 11 bases between the two germline ends. The CDR3 totals 15 residues. Per the germline V gene, CDR1 is MNHNS and CDR2 is SASEGT. CDR3 loop: CASSVETGSNQPQHF. In DNA, the CDR3 is TGTGCCAGCAGTGTTGAAACTGGGAGCAATCAGCCCCAGCATTTT.

This clonotype is a singleton in its sample. The chain joins TRBV24-1 to TRBJ2-1, with 9 bases that match TRBD2. V lost 5 bases to trimming and J lost 8 bases; unmatched junction nucleotides: 12. In germline, CDR1 is KGHDR, CDR2 SFDVKD. The CDR3 runs 16 residues. CDR3 sequence reads: CATSAPGLAGTDEQFF. The CDR3 DNA sequence: TGTGCCACCAGTGCCCCGGGGCTAGCGGGAACTGATGAGCAGTTCTTC.

This clonotype was seen many times. The rearrangement joins TRBV20-1 to TRBJ2-7, with a possible D match to TRBD1 (6 bases). Trimming shortened V by 6 bases and J by 6 bases, and 18 bases separated the two germline ends. CDR1 is DFQATT, CDR2 SNEGSKA, per germline (reference sequence). The CDR3 runs to 13 residues. The CDR3 here is CSAPRTVLAEQYF. DNA for the CDR3: TGCAGTGCACCGCGGACAGTCCTTGCCGAGCAGTACTTC.

With regard to this clonotype: The conserved closing phenylalanine or tryptophan is absent in this CDR3, likely reflecting a read error. The chain links TRBV5-4 to TRBJ2-3; D unresolved. Germline V gene lookup returns CDR1 SGHNT and CDR2 YYREEE (reference sequence). V was cut by 0 bases and J by 2 bases, with 10 bases left in between. The CDR3 covers 15 residues. The CDR3 sequence is CASSLDSGFTDTQYS. The CDR3 DNA follows: TGTGCCAGCAGCTTGGACAGTGGCTTCACAGATACGCAGTATTCT.

This clonotype has at least ten counts. This chain joins TRBV6-6 and TRBJ2-1; weak D call: TRBD1 (5 bases). With 2 bases removed from V and 0 bases from J, the gap between germline ends came to 8 bases. CDR1 and CDR2 (germline): MNHNY, SVGAGI (reference sequence). This CDR3 is 15 amino acids long. CDR3 protein: CASSYGAASYNEQFF. The DNA of the CDR3 is TGTGCCAGCAGTTACGGGGCGGCCTCCTACAATGAGCAGTTCTTC.

This clonotype has ten or more counts. This chain uses TRBV30 with TRBJ2-2, with TRBD2 matching over 7 bases. The V and J ends lost 1 base and 0 bases, in that order; junction bases with no gene match: 2. The CDR3 totals 15 residues. From germline, CDR1 is GTSNPN and CDR2 SVGIG (reference sequence). The CDR3 sequence: CAWSATSANTGELFF. CDR3 nucleotide sequence: TGTGCCTGGAGTGCAACTAGCGCGAACACCGGGGAGCTGTTTTTT.

This clonotype has more than one count but fewer than ten. This chain connects TRBV9 to TRBJ2-6, with no clear D. This CDR3 is 15 amino acids long. CDR1 and CDR2 from the germline V gene are SGDLS and YYNGEE. V was shortened by 0 bases and J by 2 bases, with 6 bases between the two germline ends. The CDR3 sequence: CASSVGGTGANVLTF. For the CDR3, the DNA is TGTGCCAGCAGCGTAGGTGGAACTGGGGCCAACGTCCTGACTTTC. The full variable domain, with the rest looked up from reference TRBV9 and TRBJ2-6, is DSGVTQTPKHLITATGQRVTLRCSPRSGDLSVYWYQQSLDQGLQFLIQYYNGEERAKGNILERFSAQQFPDLHSELNLSSLELGDSALYFCASSVGGTGANVLTFGAGSRLTVL.

The table lists this clonotype with many counts. The chain joins TRBV28 to TRBJ1-6, with 8 bases identical to TRBD1. The V segment lost 1 base and the J segment 9 bases; nucleotides outside the gene matches: 8. Germline CDR1 MDHEN, CDR2 SYDVKM. The length of the CDR3 is 16 residues. CDR3 in amino acids: CASSLSIGQGGSPLHF. CDR3 coding DNA: TGTGCCAGCAGTTTATCCATCGGACAGGGTGGTTCACCCCTCCACTTT.

At least ten counts were recorded for this clonotype. The chain carries TRBV3-1 and TRBJ1-4; D remains ambiguous. V shed 4 bases and J shed 3 bases, with 12 bases lying between them. The CDR3 extends over 15 amino acids. Germline CDR1 LGHDT, CDR2 YNNKEL (reference sequence). Here the CDR3 DNA reads TGTGCCAGCAGCCTTGGGTTCGGAGCTAATGAAAAACTGTTTTTT. This sequence encodes CASSLGFGANEKLFF.

This clonotype was recorded at least ten times. The gene calls are TRBV20-1 and TRBJ2-7; tentatively, D is TRBD2 (6 bases). Trimming removed 5 bases from V and 2 bases from J, with 16 bases in between. Germline CDR1 and CDR2: DFQATT and SNEGSKA (reference sequence). The CDR3 runs to 14 residues. The CDR3 loop reads CSADRLDGPYEQYF. CDR3 DNA: TGCAGTGCTGACCGACTAGATGGTCCCTACGAGCAGTACTTC.

This chain joins TRBV3-1 and TRBJ2-1, with 9 bases aligning to TRBD2. The junction had 5 bases not matched to a gene; V was cut back by 6 bases and J by 8 bases. This CDR3 spans 13 amino acids. Germline assignment: CDR1 LGHDT and CDR2 YNNKEL (reference sequence). CDR3 DNA sequence: TGTGCCAGCAGTAGCGGGAGAGGCGATGAGCAGTTCTTC. This gives the protein CASSSGRGDEQFF.

This chain links TRBV5-1 with TRBJ2-1; tentatively, D is TRBD1 or TRBD2 (5 bases each). The germline V and J ends were trimmed by 0 bases and 11 bases, with 12 bases remaining between them. Per the germline V gene, CDR1 is SGHRS and CDR2 is YFSETQ. The CDR3 covers 13 residues. CDR3 sequence (DNA): TGCGCCAGCAGCTTGGCGGGGACCTTCCAGCAGTTCTTC. Its translation: CASSLAGTFQQFF.

The chain uses TRBV4-1 and TRBJ1-5; a weak D match, TRBD1 (5 bases). Germline assignment: CDR1 MGHRA and CDR2 YSYEKL. Trimming left V 3 bases short and J 5 bases short, with 14 bases between. This CDR3 spans 15 amino acids. The DNA of the CDR3 is TGCGCCAGCAGCCAGGCCGACAGCCCCTATCAGCCCCAGCATTTT. As protein: CASSQADSPYQPQHF.

This clonotype has only a few counts. The V call is TRBV11-1, the J call TRBJ2-5; possibly TRBD1 or TRBD2 for D (5 bases each). The CDR3 covers 14 residues. Trimming stripped 4 bases from V and 1 base from J, with 10 bases between. CDR1 is SGHAT and CDR2 is FQDESV in the germline V gene (reference sequence). The CDR3 bases are TGTGCCAGCAGCTGGGGACCGACCCAAGAGACCCAGTACTTC. This sequence encodes CASSWGPTQETQYF.

This clonotype was recorded many times. The chain joins TRBV18 to TRBJ1-5; possible D gene TRBD1, 6 bases. Per germline, CDR1 KGHSH and CDR2 LQKENI. Trimming took 3 bases from V and 1 from J, leaving 7 bases between them. There are 14 residues in the CDR3. The CDR3 loop is CASSPGASNQPQHF. CDR3 sequence (DNA): TGTGCCAGCTCACCGGGGGCCAGCAATCAGCCCCAGCATTTT.

This clonotype was observed many times. The chain uses TRBV7-3 and TRBJ2-1; 9 bases are a match to TRBD2. The ends lost 8 bases at V and 6 bases at J; junction bases unmatched: 5. CDR1 is SGHTA, CDR2 FQGTGA, per germline. The CDR3 is 13 residues long. The CDR3 nucleotides are TGTGCCAGCGGCGGGGGGGCCCTCAATGAGCAGTTCTTC. As protein: CASGGGALNEQFF. The variable domain in full, completed from reference TRBV7-3 and TRBJ2-1, reads GAGVSQTPSNKVTEKGKYVELRCDPISGHTALYWYRQSLGQGPEFLIYFQGTGAADDSGLPNDRFFAVRPEGSVSTLKIQRTERGDSAVYLCASGGGALNEQFFGPGTRLTVL.

This clonotype showed up just a few times. The CDR3 DNA reads as TGCAGTGCTAGAGCTCCCGGGACTAAGAGCTACGAGCAGTACTTC. It encodes CSARAPGTKSYEQYF. V usage is TRBV20-1 and J usage is TRBJ2-7, with 7 bases that match TRBD2. Germline CDR1 is DFQATT and CDR2 is SNEGSKA (reference sequence). The V and J ends lost 1 base and 3 bases, in that order; junction bases with no gene match: 9. The CDR3 is 15 residues long.

This clonotype was counted between two and nine times. V gene TRBV6-1 combines with J gene TRBJ1-5; D remains unclear. The CDR3 spans 13 residues. The germline V gene has CDR1 MNHNS and CDR2 SASEGT. The ends were cut back, 10 bases at V and 2 bases at J, with 12 bases in the middle. The CDR3 is CATSVGGNQPQHF. The CDR3 nucleotides are TGTGCCACCTCCGTCGGCGGCAATCAGCCCCAGCATTTT.

This clonotype came up many times. The V and J genes are TRBV28 and TRBJ1-4; 9 nucleotides align to TRBD1. This CDR3 is 14 amino acids long. Germline assignment: CDR1 MDHEN and CDR2 SYDVKM. The junction had 6 bases not matched to a gene; V was cut back by 5 bases and J by 8 bases. The CDR3 here is CASSPGTGNEKLFF. CDR3 coding DNA: TGTGCCAGCAGTCCCGGGACAGGGAACGAAAAACTGTTTTTT.